Each of the 18 T cell receptor beta chains below was sequenced from the same sample in a study of T cell repertoires in cytomegalovirus infection. The antigens these receptors bind are not known. TCRdb re-analysed the reads in MiXCR, keeping a single row per CDR3 protein. The table lists about 570,000 distinct CDR3 sequences, just under 40% of them singletons, with around 46% in the top ten. Here the sequenced sample was cultured PBMCs, taken from culture after CMV antigen stimulation. The receptors shown here come from a human donor in good health (CMV status not recorded). Some clones in this sample may be carry-over from other donors' samples.

The V call is TRBV2, the J call TRBJ1-2; 7 bases match TRBD1. From germline, CDR1 is SNHLY and CDR2 FYNNEI. This CDR3 is 12 amino acids long. V lost 6 bases and J lost 6; bases outside the gene matches: 4. In nucleotides, the CDR3 is TGTGCCAGCAGCGCGAGGGGGCATGGCTACACCTTC. This sequence encodes CASSARGHGYTF.

The J gene is TRBJ2-7, the V gene TRBV15; D is unclear. Germline V gene lookup returns CDR1 LNHNV and CDR2 YYDKDF (reference sequence). The CDR3 covers 14 residues. V was clipped by 2 bases and J by 2 bases, with 10 bases between them. The CDR3 region has the DNA TGTGCCACCAGCAGAAACGTTGGCCCCTACGAGCAGTACTTC. The encoded protein is CATSRNVGPYEQYF. Supplemented by reference TRBV15 and TRBJ2-7, the full variable domain reads DAMVIQNPRYQVTQFGKPVTLSCSQTLNHNVMYWYQQKSSQAPKLLFHYYDKDFNNEADTPDNFQSRRPNTSFCFLDIRSPGLGDTAMYLCATSRNVGPYEQYFGPGTRLTVT.

The V call is TRBV6-2 or TRBV6-3, the J call TRBJ2-2; possible D gene TRBD1, 6 bases. Germline V gene lookup returns CDR1 MNHEY and CDR2 SVGEGT. V dropped 6 bases and J dropped 8 bases, with 10 bases sitting between them. The CDR3 runs 12 residues. The CDR3 bases are TGTGCCAGCAGCTCCCAGGGGGGGGAGCTGTTTTTT. Its translation: CASSSQGGELFF.

V gene TRBV7-8 combines with J gene TRBJ1-4; perhaps TRBD1 as D (5 bases). The V and J ends lost 8 bases and 4 bases respectively, with 17 bases between them. In germline, CDR1 is SGHVS, CDR2 FQNEAQ. CDR3 size: 15 residues. CDR3 protein: CASGRGLPVNEKLFF. CDR3 in DNA: TGTGCCAGCGGTCGGGGGTTGCCAGTTAATGAAAAACTGTTTTTT.

V usage is TRBV3-1 and J usage is TRBJ1-2; 8 bases map to TRBD1. Germline values: CDR1 LGHDT, CDR2 YNNKEL (reference sequence). The CDR3 has 15 residues. The trim removed 0 bases at V and 4 bases at J, leaving 4 bases unmatched. CDR3 in DNA: TGTGCCAGCAGCCAAGATGGGGACAGGCTCTATGGCTACACCTTC. Residues: CASSQDGDRLYGYTF.

The chain couples TRBV18 to TRBJ1-1, with a weak D call TRBD1 (5 bases). This CDR3 is 13 amino acids long. V was shortened by 3 bases and J by 10 bases, with 15 bases between the two germline ends. The V gene's germline CDR1 is KGHSH and CDR2 LQKENI. The CDR3 DNA follows: TGTGCCAGCTCACCGTTCCAGGGTGAGGGAGCTTTCTTT. Its protein product is CASSPFQGEGAFF.

This clonotype occurred a few times. The CDR3 DNA is TGTGCCAGCAACCTAGACAGGGGGCGAGACGGGGAGCTGTTTTTT. Protein: CASNLDRGRDGELFF. The rearrangement links TRBV28 to TRBJ2-2; TRBD1 matches at 10 bases. CDR3 size: 15 residues. After removal of 7 bases from V and 7 bases from J, the junction contained 9 bases not matched to a gene. Germline-derived CDR1 and CDR2 are MDHEN and SYDVKM. The variable domain in full, completed from reference TRBV28 and TRBJ2-2, reads DVKVTQSSRYLVKRTGEKVFLECVQDMDHENMFWYRQDPGLGLRLIYFSYDVKMKEKGDIPEGYSVSREKKERFSLILESASTNQTSMYLCASNLDRGRDGELFFGEGSRLTVL.

A few counts support this clonotype. V gene TRBV27 combines with J gene TRBJ2-3, with TRBD2 matching 7 bases. Unmatched junction bases numbered 21, after V lost 7 bases and J lost 2 bases. Germline V gene data show CDR1 as MNHEY and CDR2 as SMNVEV (reference sequence). This CDR3 contains 19 residues. CDR3 amino acids: CASIPLFGGGNTYTDTQYF. CDR3 DNA sequence: TGTGCCAGCATACCACTTTTTGGGGGGGGGAACACCTACACAGATACGCAGTATTTT.

V is TRBV7-2 and J is TRBJ2-5; tentative D call: TRBD1 (5 bases). V lost 5 bases, J lost 7 bases, and 14 bases lay in between. This CDR3 has 13 residues. Germline V gene data show CDR1 as SGHTA and CDR2 as FQGNSA. The CDR3 is CASSLQAQGTQYF. The CDR3 DNA sequence: TGTGCCAGCAGCCTCCAGGCCCAGGGGACCCAGTACTTC.

The rearrangement uses TRBV7-2 and TRBJ2-4; possibly TRBD1 or TRBD2 for D (5 bases each). The CDR3 has 13 residues. The germline gives CDR1 SGHTA, CDR2 FQGNSA. V gave up 6 bases and J gave up 9 bases, with 15 bases separating them. Written as DNA, the CDR3 is TGTGCCAGCAGTCCCGACAGACGGGGCATTCAGTACTTC. Amino acids: CASSPDRRGIQYF. The whole variable domain, filled in from reference TRBV7-2 and TRBJ2-4, reads GAGVSQSPSNKVTEKGKDVELRCDPISGHTALYWYRQSLGQGLEFLIYFQGNSAPDKSGLPSDRFSAERTGGSVSTLTIQRTQQEDSAVYLCASSPDRRGIQYFGAGTRLSVL.

The chain links TRBV7-8 to TRBJ2-5; 7 positions match TRBD2. The CDR3 consists of 16 residues. Losses at the gene ends were 5 bases for V and 5 bases for J; bases not matched to a gene: 14. Germline values: CDR1 SGHVS, CDR2 FQNEAQ. Written as DNA, the CDR3 is TGTGCCAGCAGCAACTCCTTGGCGGGGGTCCGGGAGACCCAGTACTTC. Protein product: CASSNSLAGVRETQYF. Drawing the rest from reference TRBV7-8 and TRBJ2-5, the complete variable domain is GAGVSQSPRYKVAKRGQDVALRCDPISGHVSLFWYQQALGQGPEFLTYFQNEAQLDKSGLPSDRFFAERPEGSVSTLKIQRTQQEDSAVYLCASSNSLAGVRETQYFGPGTRLLVL.

The rearrangement uses TRBV7-8 and TRBJ1-1; 9 bases are a match to TRBD1. V shed 0 bases, J shed 11 bases, and the junction held 4 bases outside the gene matches. Germline V gives CDR1 SGHVS, CDR2 FQNEAQ. There are 13 residues in the CDR3. CDR3 protein: CASSLAGDRAAFF. CDR3 in DNA: TGTGCCAGCAGCTTAGCGGGGGACAGGGCGGCTTTCTTT.

To note about this clonotype: One junction end disagrees with the germline gene, perhaps due to a read error. V usage is TRBV11-2 and J usage is TRBJ2-5; TRBD2 matches at 13 bases. CDR1 and CDR2 from the germline V gene are SGHAT and FQNNGV. The CDR3 runs to 15 residues. The CDR3 DNA reads as TGTGCCAGCAGCGCCCGGACTAGCGGGGGAGAGACCCAATACTTC. Its protein is CASSARTSGGETQYF.

This chain links TRBV19 with TRBJ2-4; the D gene is possibly TRBD2 (7 bases). Germline CDR1 LNHDA, CDR2 SQIVND (reference sequence). V lost 5 bases, J lost 12 bases, and 20 bases lay in between. There are 14 residues in the CDR3. In DNA, the CDR3 is TGTGCCAGTAGTCAAGGGGGGGCCAGGGGCCCTCAGTACTTC. This translates into CASSQGGARGPQYF. Variable domain in full (rest from reference TRBV19 and TRBJ2-4): DGGITQSPKYLFRKEGQNVTLSCEQNLNHDAMYWYRQDPGQGLRLIYYSQIVNDFQKGDIAEGYSVSREKKESFPLTVTSAQKNPTAFYLCASSQGGARGPQYFGAGTRLSVL.

This sequence joins TRBV6-1 and TRBJ2-7, with TRBD1 matching over 8 bases. Trimming removed 3 bases from V and 3 bases from J; junction bases left unmatched: 7. The CDR3 is made up of 15 amino acids. Germline CDR1 reads MNHNS; CDR2 reads SASEGT. CDR3 amino acids: CASSEVRTGFYEQYF. The CDR3 DNA follows: TGTGCCAGCAGTGAGGTTCGGACAGGGTTCTACGAGCAGTACTTC.

This clonotype came up many times. The CDR3 DNA is TGTGCCAGCAGCTTAGTCGGCGCCGAGACCCAGTACTTC. Protein product: CASSLVGAETQYF. The rearrangement links TRBV7-2 to TRBJ2-5; D is unresolved. The germline CDR1 and CDR2 sequences are SGHTA and FQGNSA. The ends were cut back, 1 base at V and 5 bases at J, with 8 bases in the middle. This CDR3 is 13 amino acids long.

The rearrangement links TRBV20-1 to TRBJ1-2; no firm D call. CDR3 size: 14 residues. CDR1 and CDR2 from the germline V gene are DFQATT and SNEGSKA (reference sequence). With 1 base removed from V and 8 bases from J, the gap between germline ends came to 17 bases. This CDR3 is CSARVSATPTGYTF. The CDR3 DNA reads TGCAGTGCTAGAGTATCCGCGACCCCGACGGGCTACACCTTC.

The V gene is TRBV7-2, the J gene TRBJ2-5; 8 bases align to TRBD2. This CDR3 contains 15 residues. Unmatched junction bases numbered 10, after V lost 5 bases and J lost 5 bases. The germline CDR1 and CDR2 sequences are SGHTA and FQGNSA. The CDR3, as DNA: TGTGCCAGCAGCCCAGGTCCGGGACTAGGGGAGACCCAGTACTTC. Translation: CASSPGPGLGETQYF.